This TCR beta chain derives from a study of beta chain features in type 1 diabetes. Looked up from germline, CDR1 is SQVTM and CDR2 is ANQGSEA. CDR3 length equals 13 residues. Trimming at V came to 7 bases and at J to 1 base, leaving 5 bases not matched to a gene. Markers CD45RO/CCR7/CD25/CD127/CD95/CD27 served to sort CD4+ naive, central memory, regulatory and stem cell-like memory cells. All of the sorted populations showed purity greater than 98%. Study-wide results and caveats: There was a moderate but significant shortening of TCRB CDR3s in all four CD4+ subsets of Type 1 diabetes patients. Sequencing of cDNA might inflate the share of cells that strongly express TCR.

TCRB transcripts that were expressed got sequenced, as all of the isolated RNA had been reverse transcribed. Profiling relied on immunoSEQ multiplex PCR, and the TCRdb table lists in-frame clones only, not all of them. The sample contains 640,000 or so clones, over 13% of which appear only once. About this clone itself: As yet, its antigen is unknown.

The receptor was isolated from a man younger than 35 with type 1 diabetes. Sequencing was done on a sample of naive CD4+ T cells from blood. The chain joins TRBV29-1 to TRBJ1-1, with 8 bases matching TRBD1. The DNA for the CDR3 is TGCAGCGCTTCAGACAGGGGGAACACTGAAGCTTTCTTT. This encodes CSASDRGNTEAFF. The full variable domain, with the rest looked up from reference TRBV29-1 and TRBJ1-1, is SAVISQKPSRDICQRGTSLTIQCQVDSQVTMMFWYRQQPGQSLTLIATANQGSEATYESGFVIDKFPISRPNLTFSTLTVSNMSPEDSSIYLCSASDRGNTEAFFGQGTRLTVV.